The source of this T cell receptor beta chain is a study of T cells in Graves' hyperthyroidism and ophthalmopathy (dated by TCRdb to the late 2010s). Context from the whole study: Peripheral blood was sampled at the time of initial diagnosis, prior to any treatment. For training and testing, the 100 or so patients in the discovery cohort were randomly divided in a 7:3 ratio. According to the paper, TCR Vbeta CDR3 sequencing was carried out on 135 peripheral blood samples, which came from approximately 41 ophthalmopathy, about 75 hyperthyroidism and about 17 progressor patients. In more than 5 Graves' hyperthyroidism patients, the study also compared T-cell repertoires from thyroid tissue with T-cell repertoires from blood. An independent validation cohort of around 20 hyperthyroidism patients and more than 15 patients who later progressed to ophthalmopathy tested prospective prediction of ophthalmopathy. A discovery cohort of around 98 patients, roughly 45 with Graves' ophthalmopathy and approximately 57 with stable Graves' hyperthyroidism, was used to find distinguishing TCR V-J signatures. Once sampling was done, hyperthyroidism patients were given methimazole at a starting dose of 30 mg daily, whereas ophthalmopathy patients were given high-dose intravenous methylprednisolone. General conclusions and limits of the study: In validation, progression to ophthalmopathy was predicted by the model with 70.59% sensitivity and around 75% specificity, a median of approximately 6.5 months before onset. No statistical method was used to set the sample size in advance, and investigators knew the group allocation. Most expanded thyroid clonotypes (frequency above 0.001) were also detected in blood, suggesting blood repertoires may reflect thyroid immune responses. A 13 V-J signature model separated ophthalmopathy from stable hyperthyroidism, with approximately 86% sensitivity and approximately 81% specificity in cross-validation and 80%/75% in testing.

The germline ends are 9 bases apart after V is trimmed by 2 bases and J by 7 bases. The germline V gene gives CDR1 as KGHSY and CDR2 as FQNENV. The CDR3 holds 12 amino acids from the cysteine to the phenylalanine. The CDR3 DNA has 36 bases and is translated from base 1. Stable Graves' hyperthyroidism was defined as the absence of progression to ophthalmopathy over 18 months of follow-up. The hyperthyroidism patients were between 18 and 65 years old and newly diagnosed, with a disease duration of less than 2 months. Exclusion was applied to patients with uncontrolled infections, other autoimmune diseases, pregnancy or lactation. Diagnoses were based on clinical symptoms, serum thyroxine and TRAb, thyroid ultrasound and orbital computed tomography. PBMCs were isolated from 7.5 to 10 ml of fresh peripheral blood by Ficoll-Paque density gradient centrifugation. Total RNA was extracted using Trizol reagent, and RNA quality was assessed on an Agilent 2100 Bioanalyzer.

The TCR beta CDR3 regions were amplified from the RNA transcripts. For the first round of RT-PCR on the TCR CDR3, the HTBI primer set was used together with the Qiagen OneStep RT-PCR kit. A second multiplex PCR round built the libraries, followed by size selection and purification. Paired-end sequencing of the libraries was performed with 100 bp reads on an Illumina HiSeq2000. Regarding the original processing steps: Raw data were processed with SOAPnuke, discarding reads with adapters, uncalled bases, mean Phred below 15, or no exact constant-primer or identifier match. High-quality paired reads were merged with COPE v1.2.5, and unique nucleotide sequences were defined as clonotypes. Clonotypes were aligned to IMGT TRBV, TRBD and TRBJ reference segments using MiTCR v1.1. Only V-J combinations with frequency above 0.0001, covering roughly 99% of repertoires, were analysed. A TCS score was defined as the ratio of F50 (clonal expansion) to E x V (chaos), with BLOSUM62-based TCRdist applied between CDR3 peptides within each V-J. Welch's t-statistics and random forest reduced some 510 V-J features to 10 to 15, which were used in a naive Bayes classifier (R e1071). The public reads were reprocessed in TCRdb via fastp at Q25 and MiXCR, keeping in-frame beta chains. When rows share a CDR3 protein, they turn into one entry using the most common DNA and genes. None of the V and J calls come from the authors' own analysis; TCRdb made them. This sample has approximately 400,000 distinct CDR3 sequences in its table, and 11% to 15% of those were observed once. The biggest ten clones account for 8% to 13% of the sample.

This clonotype was detected ten times or more. Its antigen remains unidentified. Per-nucleotide qualities are absent, and no much larger clonotype sits a single base away. The TCR originated in a woman aged 55-69 years with Graves' hyperthyroidism. Specimen: blood. This sequence uses TRBV16 and TRBJ2-7, with the D gene not confidently named. CDR3 region: CASSQVGREQYF. The sequenced DNA is TGTGCCAGCAGCCAAGTGGGCAGGGAGCAGTACTTC.